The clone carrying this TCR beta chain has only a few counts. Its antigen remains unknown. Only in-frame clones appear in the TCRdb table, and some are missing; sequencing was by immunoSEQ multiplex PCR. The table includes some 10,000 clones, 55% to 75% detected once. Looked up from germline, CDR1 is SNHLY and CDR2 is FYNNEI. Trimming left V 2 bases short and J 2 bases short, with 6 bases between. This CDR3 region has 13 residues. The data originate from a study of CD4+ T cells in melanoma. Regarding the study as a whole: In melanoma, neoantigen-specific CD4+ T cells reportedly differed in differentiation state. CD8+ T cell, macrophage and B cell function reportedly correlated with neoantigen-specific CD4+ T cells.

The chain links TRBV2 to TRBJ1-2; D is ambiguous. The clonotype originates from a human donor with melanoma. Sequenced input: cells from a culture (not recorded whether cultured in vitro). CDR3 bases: TGTGCCAGCAGTGAAACACTAAACTATGGCTACACCTTC. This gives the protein CASSETLNYGYTF.